This T cell receptor beta chain originates from a study of tumor and adjacent non-tumor tissue in lung cancer. Study information: Histology: 11 to 13 adenocarcinoma, a couple of squamous cell carcinoma, 1 small cell lung cancer. The patients, some ten men and roughly 5 women, were roughly 30 to 80 with stage I to III disease.

No cell sorting was done before RNA was extracted from the tissue. More than 3 cm separated this lung sample from the edge of the tumor. The study, taken as a whole, reports: Top 100 clones took a larger repertoire share in normal lung.

Judged by abundance, this clonotype is medium-sized. The antigen is undetermined. Germline-derived CDR1 and CDR2 are MNHEY and SVGAGI. The junction had 3 bases not matched to a gene; V was cut back by 2 bases and J by 6 bases. This CDR3 comprises 13 residues. TCRbeta libraries were built with three rounds of nested PCR, modified from ARM-PCR. TCRdb recomputed calls from the multiplex PCR reads with MiXCR, one row per CDR3 protein. This sample has tens of thousands of distinct CDR3 sequences; approximately 60% occur once, and the top ten carry around 20%. Sample: distant non-tumor lung tissue. The chain is built from TRBV6-5 and TRBJ1-2, with 7 bases lining up with TRBD1. This clonotype originated in a woman in her thirties or forties with non-small cell lung cancer. The CDR3 region has the DNA TGTGCCAGCAGTTACCAGGGGGGGGATGGCTACACCTTC. It is translated as CASSYQGGDGYTF.